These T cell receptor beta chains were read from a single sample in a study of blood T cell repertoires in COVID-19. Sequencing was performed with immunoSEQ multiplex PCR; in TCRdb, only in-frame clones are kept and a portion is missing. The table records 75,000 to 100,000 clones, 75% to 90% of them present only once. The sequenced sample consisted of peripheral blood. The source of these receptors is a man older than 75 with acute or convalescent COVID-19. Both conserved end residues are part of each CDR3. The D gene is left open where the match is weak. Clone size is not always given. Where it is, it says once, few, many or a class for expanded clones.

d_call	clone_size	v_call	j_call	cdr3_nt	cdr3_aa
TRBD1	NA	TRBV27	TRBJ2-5	TGTGCCAGCAGTTTTGGCAGGGGGCACGGGACCCAGTACTTC	CASSFGRGHGTQYF
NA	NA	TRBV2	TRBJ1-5	TGTGCCAGCAGTGCCCGGACAACTAGCAATCAGCCCCAGCATTTT	CASSARTTSNQPQHF
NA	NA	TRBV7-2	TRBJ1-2	TGTGCCAGCAGCCCCCTTTCCCCAGGTGGCTACACCTTC	CASSPLSPGGYTF
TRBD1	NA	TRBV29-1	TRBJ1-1	TGCAGCGTTGATTTGGGCCAGGGGGTAAGAGGCACTGAAGCTTTCTTT	CSVDLGQGVRGTEAFF
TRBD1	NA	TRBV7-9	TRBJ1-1	TGTGCCAGCAGCTCGGACAGGGCGGACGCTGAAGCTTTCTTT	CASSSDRADAEAFF
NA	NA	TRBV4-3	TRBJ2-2	TGCGCCAGCAGCCAAGGGACAGAGAACACCGGGGAGCTGTTTTTT	CASSQGTENTGELFF
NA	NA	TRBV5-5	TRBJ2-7	TGTGCCAGCAGTCGCACAGGGTTTTCCTACGAGCAGTACTTC	CASSRTGFSYEQYF
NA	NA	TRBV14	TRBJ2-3	TGTGCCAGCAGCCAAACTTGGGCAGGCAGCAGGGATTTT	CASSQTWAGSRDF
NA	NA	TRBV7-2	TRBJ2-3	TGTGCCAGCAGACCGGGGTCCTCGGGAGATACGCAGTATTTT	CASRPGSSGDTQYF
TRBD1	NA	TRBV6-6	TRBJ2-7	TGTGCCAGCAGCTTACAGGGGAAGTCCTACGAGCAGTACTTC	CASSLQGKSYEQYF
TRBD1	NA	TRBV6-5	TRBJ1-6	TGTGCCAGCAGGGGGACAGGGTATTCACCCCTCCACTTT	CASRGTGYSPLHF
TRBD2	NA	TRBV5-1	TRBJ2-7	TGCGCCAGCAGCTTAACGTTTGGACTAGCGGGATACGAGCAGTACTTC	CASSLTFGLAGYEQYF
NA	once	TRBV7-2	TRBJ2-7	TGTGCCAGCAGCTTAGCCGGTTCCCTCTACGAGCAGTACTTC	CASSLAGSLYEQYF
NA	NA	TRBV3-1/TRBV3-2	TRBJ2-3	TGTGCCAGCAGCCGGTTCCAGGGGGGTGCAGATACGCAGTATTTT	CASSRFQGGADTQYF
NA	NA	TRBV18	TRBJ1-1	TGTGCCAGCTCACCCGCCAGGGTGAACACTGAAGCTTTCTTT	CASSPARVNTEAFF
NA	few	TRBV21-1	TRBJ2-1	TGTGCCAGCAGCAAAGCCAATTCTAGACTAGCGGGAAGCAATGAGCAGTTCTTC	CASSKANSRLAGSNEQFF
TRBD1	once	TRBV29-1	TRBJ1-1	TGCAGCGCCTTGACAGGGGAGGGCACTGAAGCTTTCTTT	CSALTGEGTEAFF
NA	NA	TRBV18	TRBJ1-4	TGTGCCAGCTCACCTACCGGGGGGGTGAGAACATCTAATGAAAAACTGTTTTTT	CASSPTGGVRTSNEKLFF
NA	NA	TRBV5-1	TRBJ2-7	TGCGCCAGCAGCTTGACAGCAAACTCCTACGAGCAGTACTTC	CASSLTANSYEQYF
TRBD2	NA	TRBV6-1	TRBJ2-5	TGTGCCAGCAGTGTCCTACTAGCGGGATACCAAGAGACCCAGTACTTC	CASSVLLAGYQETQYF
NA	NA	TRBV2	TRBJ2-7	TGTGCCAGCAGTTCCGACTTTAGGGGCGAGCAGTACTTC	CASSSDFRGEQYF
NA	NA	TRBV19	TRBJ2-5	TGTGCCAGTAGTATAATGGGACTGCAAGAGACCCAGTACTTC	CASSIMGLQETQYF
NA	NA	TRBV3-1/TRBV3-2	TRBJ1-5	TGTGCCAGCAGCCAAGGTTCAGGGGTTTCTAATCAGCCCCAGCATTTT	CASSQGSGVSNQPQHF
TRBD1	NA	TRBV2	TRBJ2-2	TGTGCCAGTTCAGGGACAGGGATAATCTCCGGGGAGCTGTTTTTT	CASSGTGIISGELFF
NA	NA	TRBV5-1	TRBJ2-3	TGCGCCAGCAGCCTAAGACAGGGAGGAGATACGCAGTATTTT	CASSLRQGGDTQYF
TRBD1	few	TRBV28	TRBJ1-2	TGTGCCAGCAGTGTATCCGCGACAGGGTCCGGCTATGGCTACACCTTC	CASSVSATGSGYGYTF
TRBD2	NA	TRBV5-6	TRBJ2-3	TGTGCCAGCAGCTTGGTGGGGACTAGCGGGTTTAGCACAGATACGCAGTATTTT	CASSLVGTSGFSTDTQYF
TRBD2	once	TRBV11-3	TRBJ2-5	TGTGCCAGCAGCTTAGGTCTGGCGGGAGCGCAGGAGACCCAGTACTTC	CASSLGLAGAQETQYF
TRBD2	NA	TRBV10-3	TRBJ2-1	TGTGCCATCAGTGAAACTAGCGGAGACCGAAATGAGCAGTTCTTC	CAISETSGDRNEQFF
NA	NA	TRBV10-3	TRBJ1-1	TGTGCCATCAGTGATACAGGGAGAAGCACTGAAGCTTTCTTT	CAISDTGRSTEAFF
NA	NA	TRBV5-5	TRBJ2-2	TGTGCCAGCAGCTTGTTACTAGCGAACACCGGGGAGCTGTTTTTT	CASSLLLANTGELFF
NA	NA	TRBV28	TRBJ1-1	TGTGCCAGCAGTTTAACTGGTTTACCCGCTGAAGCTTTCTTT	CASSLTGLPAEAFF